This section outlines one T cell receptor beta chain sequence together with its context. In the authors' methods: Amplified reference gene primers provided the basis for estimating nucleated cell counts. Here immunoSEQ multiplex PCR was the method, and the copy in TCRdb shows in-frame clones only, minus some. The D gene and trimming were derived from the DNA, and the V and J assignments and clone size from that table. The sample has roughly 260,000 clones, roughly 85% seen once. These data are taken from a study of blood T cell repertoires in COVID-19. Study at large: The United States, Italy and Spain supplied acute and convalescent COVID-19 samples.

The germline V and J ends were trimmed by 2 bases and 1 base, with 12 bases remaining between them. The CDR3 sequence is 16 residues long. Germline CDR1 KGHSH, CDR2 LQKENI. V is TRBV18 and J is TRBJ2-1, with D possibly matching TRBD1 (8 bases). The sample comprised peripheral blood. The sequence derives from a woman aged 18-30 years with acute or convalescent COVID-19. In nucleotides, the CDR3 is TGTGCCAGCTCACCATTACAGGGGGGGTCCTACAATGAGCAGTTCTTC. This sequence encodes CASSPLQGGSYNEQFF.